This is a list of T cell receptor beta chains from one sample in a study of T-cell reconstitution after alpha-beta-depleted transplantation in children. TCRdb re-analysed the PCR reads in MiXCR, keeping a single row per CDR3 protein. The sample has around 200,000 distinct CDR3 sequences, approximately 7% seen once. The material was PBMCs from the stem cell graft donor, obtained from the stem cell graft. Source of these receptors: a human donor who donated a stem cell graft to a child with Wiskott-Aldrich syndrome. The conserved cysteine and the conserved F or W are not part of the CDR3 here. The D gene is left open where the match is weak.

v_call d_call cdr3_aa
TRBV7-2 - ASSVLGIGELF
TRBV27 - ASSRAGLGKDSYEQY
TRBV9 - ASSVRELSNEQF
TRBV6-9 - ASSPIRGAGHLGGSWSGANVLT
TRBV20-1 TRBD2 SAIGGGPYIQY
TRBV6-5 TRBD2 ASSYQTSGSRQY
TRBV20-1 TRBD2 CARDPRGGRYSDTQY
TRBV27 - ASSSGGPGGYT
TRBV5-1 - ASSELQGALNSPLH
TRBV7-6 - ASSDLGGRYEQY
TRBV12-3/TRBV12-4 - ASSKQVGGTDTQY
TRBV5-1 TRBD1 ASRGQGRPFTYEQY
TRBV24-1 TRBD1 ATSESGQGIFQETQY
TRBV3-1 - ASSPSVDYEQY
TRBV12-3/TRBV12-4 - SSSLVDPDNEQF
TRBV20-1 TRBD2 SKTGTSGSETQY
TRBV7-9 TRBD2 ASSSPSGRVTDTQY
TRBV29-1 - SAWDGRYEQY
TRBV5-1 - ASSLGYRQPQH
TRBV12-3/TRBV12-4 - ASRGTDRSTQY
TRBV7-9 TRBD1 ASSLALGQGSNQPQH
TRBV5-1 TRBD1 ASSMTGDTGELF
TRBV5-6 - ASSLRRGEAF
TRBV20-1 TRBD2 SASPSGGERSTDTQY
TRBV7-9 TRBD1 ASSPPPDRGSYNEQF
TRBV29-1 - SVAARQRQTQY
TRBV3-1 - ASSQGGGGMGNQPQH
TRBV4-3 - ASSQGTGSSYEQY
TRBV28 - ASSSGEPPQH
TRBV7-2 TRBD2 ASSLGGGTASYEQY
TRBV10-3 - AISESSGNYGYT
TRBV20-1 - SARDRGFQY
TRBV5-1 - ASSFITGQREETQY
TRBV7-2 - ASSLEPGNSYEQY
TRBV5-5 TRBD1 ASSPGQGLWNEQF